This T cell receptor (beta chain) stems from a study of cytomegalovirus exposure and HLA in healthy donors. Notes on this clone: Its specificity is unknown.

Losses at the gene ends were 8 bases for V and 13 bases for J; bases not matched to a gene: 16. The germline gives CDR1 MGHDK, CDR2 SYGVNS. The CDR3 loop spans 13 amino acids. Use of 60 Vbeta and 13 Jbeta primers characterized the PCR. The method was immunoSEQ multiplex PCR; TCRdb's version includes in-frame clones alone and lacks a portion of them. Here the sample spans more than 50,000 clones, about 70% being singletons. Study outcomes and limitations: An observed cluster of highly shared sequence variants was recorded as a likely sequencing artifact. In vitro checks showed that a few CMV-associated chains really do target CMV antigens.

This TCR derives from a woman between 45 and 60 years old in good health and CMV-seropositive. The sample consisted of PBMCs. The chain carries TRBV25-1 and TRBJ2-5; TRBD1 matches at 7 bases. The CDR3 DNA is TGTGCCAGCGCCTCCCTGAGGGGGCTAGCAAGGTACTTC. Protein product: CASASLRGLARYF.